The present T cell receptor beta chain was sequenced within a study of blood T cell repertoires in COVID-19. Study at large: COVID-19 samples, acute and convalescent, were from the United States, Italy and Spain. In each case, the material was cDNA or gDNA derived from T cells, B-cell-depleted T cells, or PBMCs.

V was trimmed by 7 bases and J by 2 bases, leaving 17 bases between them. Germline-derived CDR1 and CDR2 are MNHEY and SVGAGI. The length of the CDR3 is 15 residues. As processed by the authors: Estimation of nucleated cell counts relied on the amplification of reference gene primers. Generated by immunoSEQ multiplex PCR, the TCRdb table keeps only in-frame clones and is missing some. The D gene and trimming were derived from the DNA, and the V and J assignments and clone size from that table. The sample shows over 200,000 clones, more than 75% of them seen only once. The receptor was derived from a man aged 35 to 55 who had recovered from COVID-19. The sequencing sample was made of peripheral blood. The chain uses TRBV6-5 and TRBJ1-2, with D possibly being TRBD1 (6 bases). The DNA of the CDR3 is TGTGCCAGCAACATCGGTACAGGGCCAAACTATGGCTACACCTTC. Residues: CASNIGTGPNYGYTF.